The 7 T cell receptor beta chains below were found in one sample sequenced in a study of graft-versus-host responses after intestinal transplantation. These receptors have no identified antigens. Profiled with immunoSEQ multiplex PCR; TCRdb holds only in-frame clones, not every one. The profile shows over 70,000 clones, roughly 94% of them singletons. Sequencing used unstimulated CD8+ T cells sorted from spleen or lymph node cells, obtained before intestinal transplant. The source is a human donor who received an intestinal transplant.

The chain is built from TRBV27 and TRBJ2-7; 9 nucleotides line up with TRBD1. The CDR3 runs to 14 residues. CDR1 and CDR2 (germline): MNHEY, SMNVEV (reference sequence). J was trimmed by 3 bases and V by 4 bases; bases with no gene match: 4. The CDR3 sequence: CASSWGQGIYEQYF. The DNA for the CDR3 is TGTGCCAGCAGTTGGGGACAGGGAATCTACGAGCAGTACTTC.

The V and J genes are TRBV28 and TRBJ2-7; no clear D. The V and J ends lost 7 bases and 2 bases respectively, with 15 bases between them. This CDR3 has 14 residues. CDR1 and CDR2 from the germline V gene are MDHEN and SYDVKM. The CDR3 sequence is CASTETQYAYEQYF. The CDR3 nucleotides are TGTGCCAGCACCGAAACCCAGTACGCCTACGAGCAGTACTTC.

This clone was counted once. A junction boundary mismatches the germline segment, possibly from a read error. V gene TRBV9 combines with J gene TRBJ1-1; TRBD1 is a possible D gene (5 bases). This CDR3 is 15 amino acids long. Germline V CDR1 and CDR2: SGDLS, YYNGEE. CDR3 residues: CASSVGEGSNAEAFF. The CDR3 DNA reads as TGTGCCAGCAGCGTAGGTGAGGGGTCGAACGCTGAAGCTTTCTTT.

This clone was observed once. This sequence joins TRBV23-1 and TRBJ1-1, with unresolved D. TRBV23-1 is an ORF, and what it does is uncertain. Trimming shortened V by 4 bases and J by 0 bases, and 15 bases separated the two germline ends. The CDR3 consists of 16 residues. The CDR3 DNA sequence: TGCGCCAGCAGTCCTTCTGGGCAGACCCTGAACACTGAAGCTTTCTTT. Its translation: CASSPSGQTLNTEAFF.

This clone was observed a handful of times. CDR3 sequence reads: CASSDPYEQYF. The CDR3 DNA is TGTGCCAGCAGTGACCCCTACGAGCAGTACTTC. The chain employs TRBV6-1 and TRBJ2-7; D gene uncertain. The CDR3 is 11 residues long. Germline CDR1 MNHNS, CDR2 SASEGT. V was trimmed by 3 bases and J by 2 bases, leaving 2 bases between them.

In nucleotides, the CDR3 is TGTGCCAGCCACGGGACAGTCCAAGAGACCCAGTACTTC. This gives the protein CASHGTVQETQYF. The rearrangement joins TRBV27 to TRBJ2-5; 7 positions agree with TRBD1. Germline V gene lookup returns CDR1 MNHEY and CDR2 SMNVEV (reference sequence). The CDR3 totals 13 residues. V was clipped by 8 bases and J by 1 base; unmatched bases: 4.

The rearrangement links TRBV7-8 to TRBJ2-7; TRBD1 might be the D (6 bases). Germline V CDR1 and CDR2: SGHVS, FQNEAQ. The CDR3 runs to 16 residues. The V gene lost 4 bases and the J gene lost 4 bases, with 20 bases spanning the gap. CDR3 sequence reads: CASSSPVRDITYEQYF. The CDR3 DNA reads TGTGCCAGCAGCTCCCCGGTTCGGGACATTACGTACGAGCAGTACTTC. The whole variable domain, filled in from reference TRBV7-8 and TRBJ2-7, reads GAGVSQSPRYKVAKRGQDVALRCDPISGHVSLFWYQQALGQGPEFLTYFQNEAQLDKSGLPSDRFFAERPEGSVSTLKIQRTQQEDSAVYLCASSSPVRDITYEQYFGPGTRLTVT.